Included here is one T cell receptor (beta chain) sequence, with context. What it recognizes is unknown. The data stem from a study of T cell repertoires in aging, cancer and after chemotherapy. Study background: Donors were grouped into six age bands spanning 30 or younger through 70 or older. Clear clonal overlap appeared across healthy donor samples taken over several months to years. Approximately 8 million TCR reads were in the whole dataset.

Study-wide results and limits: Healthy donors lost TCR diversity with age mainly through richness, cancer patients through richness and evenness.

A mixed TRB-A/B primer pool amplified rearranged TRB by multiplex touch-down PCR. Each CDR3 protein gets one entry after TCRdb re-called the multiplex PCR reads with MiXCR. There are approximately 11,000 distinct CDR3 sequences in the sample; 30% occur only once, and about 1.9% lies in the top ten. Amplification of TCR beta used genomic DNA extracted from peripheral blood. The CDR3 is 14 amino acids. V was trimmed by 2 bases and J by 6 bases, leaving 11 bases between them. Germline V lookup: CDR1 MNHNY, CDR2 SVGAGI (reference sequence). Sequenced sample: blood. The J gene is TRBJ1-5, the V gene TRBV6-6; D may be TRBD1 (6 bases). This TCR was recovered from a human donor in good health. CDR3 sequence (DNA): TGTGCCAGCAGTTACAGCGAGGGGGTTCAGCCCCAGCATTTT. Protein sequence: CASSYSEGVQPQHF.